The 24 T cell receptor beta chains listed next were all sequenced from one sample in a study of regulatory T cells in long-lasting Graves disease. According to the study, TCR beta libraries were built with iRepertoire HTBI primers and CDR3-region Arm-PCR. TCRdb recomputed calls from the multiplex PCR reads with MiXCR, one row per CDR3 protein. The sample records more than 300,000 distinct CDR3 sequences, about 10% being singletons. As for time point: newly diagnosed GD, antithyroid drugs for less than 3 months. Making the TCR library involved RNA that had been extracted from PBMCs. The sample also formed part of further work on T cells in Graves' hyperthyroidism and ophthalmopathy.

The sample here was peripheral blood mononuclear cells (PBMCs), taken at new diagnosis, from a patient treated with antithyroid drugs. Source of these receptors: a woman between 18 and 29 years old with Graves disease.

In regard to this clonotype: Given a much more abundant clone one base away, this may be a read error. The chain recombines TRBV12-3 or TRBV12-4 with TRBJ2-7, with D unresolved. The CDR3 extends over 13 amino acids. The ends were cut back, 3 bases at V and 2 bases at J, with 8 bases in the middle. In DNA, the CDR3 is TGTGCCAGCAGTTTTTGGTTAGCCTACGAGCAGTACGTC. Amino acid sequence: CASSFWLAYEQYV.

This clonotype was detected many times. The rearrangement joins TRBV6-1 to TRBJ1-2; TRBD1 might be the D (5 bases). In germline, CDR1 is MNHNS, CDR2 SASEGT. V lost 6 bases and J lost 3, with 17 bases in between. The CDR3 length is 15 residues. CDR3 nucleotides: TGTGCCAGCAGCCCGACAGAGCTCAGATACTATGGCTACACCTTC. Its translation: CASSPTELRYYGYTF.

J is TRBJ2-1 and V is TRBV4-1; possibly TRBD2 for D (5 bases). Per germline, CDR1 MGHRA and CDR2 YSYEKL. This CDR3 is 17 amino acids long. The ends were cut back, 0 bases at V and 5 bases at J, with 17 bases in the middle. This CDR3 reads CASSQDFLPGLHNEQFF. CDR3 DNA: TGCGCCAGCAGCCAAGATTTCCTCCCCGGACTGCACAATGAGCAGTTCTTC.

This clonotype was seen many times. V usage is TRBV2 and J usage is TRBJ1-1; D uncertain. CDR3 size: 12 residues. CDR1 is SNHLY and CDR2 is FYNNEI in the germline V gene. V was shortened by 7 bases and J by 3 bases, with 9 bases between the two germline ends. Here the CDR3 DNA reads TGTGCCAGCATTGGGGAGTACACTGAAGCTTTCTTT. Residues: CASIGEYTEAFF. The full variable domain, completed using reference TRBV2 and TRBJ1-1, is EPEVTQTPSHQVTQMGQEVILRCVPISNHLYFYWYRQILGQKVEFLVSFYNNEISEKSEIFDDQFSVERPDGSNFTLKIRSTKLEDSAMYFCASIGEYTEAFFGQGTRLTVV.

CDR3 residues: CAISESKGRGAGSPLHF. The CDR3 bases are TGTGCCATCAGTGAGTCGAAAGGCAGGGGTGCTGGGTCACCCCTCCACTTT. This chain joins TRBV10-3 and TRBJ1-6, with D perhaps TRBD1 (6 bases). The germline CDR1 and CDR2 sequences are ENHRY and SYGVKD. Trimming shortened V by 0 bases and J by 10 bases, and 19 bases separated the two germline ends. The CDR3 is 17 residues long.

The rearrangement links TRBV18 to TRBJ1-2, with 10 bases identical to TRBD1. The V and J ends lost 3 bases and 8 bases, in that order; junction bases with no gene match: 6. Germline V gene sequence: CDR1 KGHSH, CDR2 LQKENI. This CDR3 comprises 14 residues. CDR3 DNA sequence: TGTGCCAGCTCACCCGGCGGGACAGGGGCCGGCTACACCTTC. This encodes CASSPGGTGAGYTF.

The chain links TRBV4-2 to TRBJ1-1; D perhaps matches TRBD1 (5 bases). Germline values: CDR1 LGHNA, CDR2 YNFKEQ. This CDR3 is 17 amino acids long. V was clipped by 2 bases and J by 4 bases, with 20 bases between them. The CDR3 is CASSQPTRGVRSTEAFF. CDR3 bases: TGTGCCAGCAGCCAACCGACTAGGGGAGTCCGCAGCACTGAAGCTTTCTTT.

This clonotype was recorded at least ten times. V and J are TRBV5-1 and TRBJ2-7, with 10 nucleotides matching TRBD2. The CDR3 is 17 amino acids. Germline trimming cut 0 bases from V and 2 bases from J; bases unmatched to any gene: 8. The germline CDR1 and CDR2 sequences are SGHRS and YFSETQ. CDR3: CASSLGLAGDYTYEQYF. The CDR3 bases are TGCGCCAGCAGCTTGGGCCTAGCGGGAGATTACACCTACGAGCAGTACTTC.

This clonotype was seen many times. One end of the junction fails to match germline, which may point to a read error. The chain combines TRBV10-3 with TRBJ2-3; 9 bases agree with TRBD2. The CDR3 spans 17 residues. The germline gives CDR1 ENHRY, CDR2 SYGVKD. CDR3 sequence (DNA): TGCGCCATCAGCGCCCAACTAGCGGGCCCTAACACAGATACGCAGTATTTT. This translates into CAISAQLAGPNTDTQYF.

This clonotype came up many times. This chain connects TRBV28 to TRBJ2-5; 8 bases match TRBD2. CDR1 MDHEN and CDR2 SYDVKM come from the germline V gene. V lost 4 bases, J lost 5 bases, and 12 bases stayed unmatched. The CDR3 is 16 residues long. The chain's CDR3 is CASSSEEAGVSETQYF. The CDR3 nucleotides read TGTGCCAGCAGTTCCGAAGAAGCGGGAGTGAGCGAGACCCAGTACTTC.

The chain combines TRBV4-1 with TRBJ2-7; D unresolved. The germline V and J ends were trimmed by 4 bases and 3 bases, with 19 bases remaining between them. Germline V gene data show CDR1 as MGHRA and CDR2 as YSYEKL. The CDR3 totals 16 residues. The CDR3 DNA reads as TGCGCCAGCAGCCCCTTGACCGGGTTACCGGACTACGAGCAGTACTTC. Translation: CASSPLTGLPDYEQYF.

This clonotype was recorded at least ten times. The genes are TRBV7-9 and TRBJ1-5; D is possibly TRBD1 (5 bases). The germline gives CDR1 SEHNR, CDR2 FQNEAQ (reference sequence). The CDR3 covers 16 residues. The V and J ends lost 1 base and 1 base respectively, with 11 bases between them. The CDR3 nucleotides read TGTGCCAGCAGCTTAGAAAAGGGGCACAGCAATCAGCCCCAGCATTTT. Encoded protein: CASSLEKGHSNQPQHF.

At least ten counts were recorded for this clonotype. CDR3 region: CSEVQTEAFF. In DNA form, the CDR3 reads TGCAGTGAGGTTCAGACTGAAGCTTTCTTT. The J gene is TRBJ1-1, the V gene TRBV20-1; the D is unclear. The CDR3 has 10 amino acids. Trimming cost V 7 bases and J 5 bases, with 8 bases left between them. The germline V gene encodes CDR1 DFQATT and CDR2 SNEGSKA (reference sequence).

This clonotype was detected many times. V gene TRBV27 combines with J gene TRBJ2-3; no definite D call. The V end lost 5 bases, the J end lost 3 bases, and 18 bases lay between the germline ends. Germline V lookup: CDR1 MNHEY, CDR2 SMNVEV (reference sequence). CDR3 length: 16 amino acids. The CDR3: CASSPLEAHVTDTQYF. DNA for the CDR3: TGTGCCAGCAGTCCCTTAGAGGCCCATGTGACAGATACGCAGTATTTT.

This clonotype occurred a few times. J is TRBJ2-1 and V is TRBV2; TRBD2 agrees at 8 bases. Germline trimming cut 8 bases from V and 2 bases from J; bases unmatched to any gene: 2. Germline lookup yields CDR1 SNHLY and CDR2 FYNNEI. CDR3 length: 13 amino acids. Here the CDR3 reads CASEAGAYNEQFF. CDR3 nucleotides: TGTGCCAGCGAAGCGGGGGCCTACAATGAGCAGTTCTTC.

This clonotype was seen at least ten times. The rearrangement links TRBV12-3 or TRBV12-4 to TRBJ1-1; D ambiguous. The CDR3 extends over 17 amino acids. Trimming cost V 6 bases and J 4 bases, with 24 bases left between them. The CDR3, as DNA: TGTGCCAGCAGCCCCCAAACGTTGCTGGGGTTGGTCACTGAAGCTTTCTTT. Translating it yields CASSPQTLLGLVTEAFF.

A remark on this clonotype: A read error may explain this, as a much larger clone is one base away. V is TRBV7-9 and J is TRBJ1-1; the match to TRBD1 covers 8 bases. The CDR3 extends over 15 amino acids. CDR1 is SEHNR, CDR2 FQNEAQ, per germline (reference sequence). The CDR3 spells CAGSPRQGLNTEAFF. The CDR3 bases are TGTGCCGGCAGCCCCCGACAGGGGTTGAACACTGAAGCTTTCTTT.

This clonotype was picked up many times. The genes are TRBV9 and TRBJ1-2, with D unresolved. The CDR3 is 14 residues long. The V and J ends lost 0 bases and 7 bases respectively, with 13 bases between them. Germline values: CDR1 SGDLS, CDR2 YYNGEE. CDR3 loop: CASSVVPDGRGYTF. The CDR3 coding sequence is TGTGCCAGCAGCGTAGTTCCGGACGGACGTGGCTACACCTTC.

To note about this clonotype: A much larger clone lies a single base off, so this may be a read error. The chain employs TRBV5-1 and TRBJ2-7; D is unresolved. This CDR3 is built from 12 residues. The germline V gene encodes CDR1 SGHRS and CDR2 YFSETQ. The germline V and J ends were trimmed by 3 bases and 6 bases, with 10 bases remaining between them. CDR3 sequence (DNA): TGCGCCAGCAGCTCCATGGGGTCCGAGCAGTACTTC. Protein product: CASSSMGSEQYF.

This clonotype has ten or more counts. The chain uses TRBV29-1 and TRBJ2-7, with TRBD2 matching over 9 bases. Trimming at V came to 7 bases and at J to 2 bases, leaving 3 bases not matched to a gene. Germline V lookup: CDR1 SQVTM, CDR2 ANQGSEA. The CDR3 runs to 12 residues. CDR3 loop: CSATSGPYEQYF. CDR3 coding DNA: TGCAGCGCGACTAGCGGACCCTACGAGCAGTACTTC.

This clonotype came up many times. This sequence joins TRBV2 and TRBJ1-6, with 7 nucleotides matching TRBD1. V was pared by 4 bases and J by 0 bases, with 9 bases of the junction left unmatched. Germline V gene lookup returns CDR1 SNHLY and CDR2 FYNNEI. The CDR3 covers 18 residues. CDR3 sequence (DNA): TGTGCCAGCAGTGTAAGGGGGCGCCAGAGCTCCTATAATTCACCCCTCCACTTT. Its translation: CASSVRGRQSSYNSPLHF. The variable domain in full, completed from reference TRBV2 and TRBJ1-6, reads EPEVTQTPSHQVTQMGQEVILRCVPISNHLYFYWYRQILGQKVEFLVSFYNNEISEKSEIFDDQFSVERPDGSNFTLKIRSTKLEDSAMYFCASSVRGRQSSYNSPLHFGNGTRLTVT.

This clonotype was counted between two and nine times. The genes are TRBV10-3 and TRBJ1-2; no definite D call. CDR1 and CDR2 from the germline V gene are ENHRY and SYGVKD. The length of the CDR3 is 16 residues. V lost 3 bases to trimming and J lost 2 bases, with 16 bases between them. This CDR3 is CAISDQAGDHNYGYTF. The CDR3 DNA sequence: TGTGCCATCAGTGATCAGGCCGGCGACCACAACTATGGCTACACCTTC.

V is TRBV9 and J is TRBJ2-1, with TRBD2 matching 9 bases. With 6 bases clipped from V and 0 bases from J, the junction kept 16 bases outside the gene matches. The CDR3 contains 19 residues. Germline CDR1 is SGDLS and CDR2 is YYNGEE. Here the CDR3 DNA reads TGTGCCAGCAACGGGTTCGGCCTAGCGGGGACGAGCTCCTACAATGAGCAGTTCTTC. Translated, it gives CASNGFGLAGTSSYNEQFF.

The sample holds a few counts of this clonotype. The V gene is TRBV4-3, the J gene TRBJ2-1; D is uncertain. The V and J ends lost 0 bases and 4 bases respectively, with 7 bases between them. The CDR3 contains 14 residues. Germline V gives CDR1 LGHNA, CDR2 YSLEER. For the CDR3, the DNA is TGCGCCAGCAGCCAAGAGATTCGGTACAATGAGCAGTTCTTC. This encodes CASSQEIRYNEQFF.